This section outlines one T cell receptor (beta chain) sequence together with its context. These data belong to a study of CD8 T cells in Susac syndrome. CD8+ and CD4+ T cells from blood underwent TCR beta sequencing, which was carried out in a high-throughput format. The CDR3 totals 15 residues. Germline V gene sequence: CDR1 DFQATT, CDR2 SNEGSKA (reference sequence). V lost 1 base, J lost 5 bases, and 6 bases stayed unmatched. Reverse transcription of roughly 0.5 to 1 ug RNA was performed with random hexamers. Each CDR3 protein is one row after TCRdb ran MiXCR on the immunoSEQ multiplex PCR reads. The sample holds 180,000 or so distinct CDR3 sequences, around 94% seen once.

This sequence was found in a human donor in good health. The chain uses TRBV20-1 and TRBJ2-1, with 9 bases identical to TRBD2. Sequencing was done on a sample of CD4+ T cells from PBMCs. The CDR3 nucleotides read TGCAGTGCTAGAGCGGGCGGGGGGGCCGACAATGAGCAGTTCTTC. Its translation: CSARAGGGADNEQFF.